This TCR beta chain appears in the sequencing data of a study of CD8+ T cells in alopecia areata. Overall study: Treatment of the treated patients consisted of oral tofacitinib, 5 to 10 mg twice daily. Overall study results and limits: Possibly as an HLA-related effect, TCR sharing across patients appeared less clear than in mice.

Extracted RNA was reverse transcribed, and the resulting cDNA served as sequencing template. Sequencing used immunoSEQ multiplex PCR; TCRdb keeps in-frame clones, though not all of them. The sample consists of roughly 200,000 clones, 63% of them appearing once. With regard to this clone: What it binds is unknown.

Unmatched junction bases numbered 4, after V lost 4 bases and J lost 1 base. Germline V gives CDR1 SGDLS, CDR2 YYNGEE. The CDR3 loop spans 15 amino acids. The TCR originated in a human donor with alopecia areata. The material sequenced was CD4+ T cells sorted from blood, taken at week 0. The V call is TRBV9, the J call TRBJ2-5; 10 bases are shared with TRBD2. CDR3 loop: CASSSQRGGQETQYF. The CDR3 DNA follows: TGTGCCAGCAGCTCCCAGCGGGGGGGCCAAGAGACCCAGTACTTC.